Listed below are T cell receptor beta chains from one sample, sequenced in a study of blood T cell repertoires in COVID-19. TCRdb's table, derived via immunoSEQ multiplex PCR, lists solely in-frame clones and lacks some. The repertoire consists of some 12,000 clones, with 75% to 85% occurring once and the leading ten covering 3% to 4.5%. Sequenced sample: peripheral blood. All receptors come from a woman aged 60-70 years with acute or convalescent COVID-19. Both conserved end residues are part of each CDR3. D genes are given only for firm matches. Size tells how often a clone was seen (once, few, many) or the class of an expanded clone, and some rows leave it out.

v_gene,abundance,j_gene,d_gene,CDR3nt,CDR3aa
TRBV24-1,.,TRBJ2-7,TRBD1,TGTGCCACCAGTGAGTCTCCGAGTACCGGGACAGGGGGGCCTTACCCCTACGAGCAGTACTTC,CATSESPSTGTGGPYPYEQYF
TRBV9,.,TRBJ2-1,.,TGTGCCAGCAGCGTGTCATCAGGGGTTGGCTACAATGAGCAGTTCTTC,CASSVSSGVGYNEQFF
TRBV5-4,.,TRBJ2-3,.,TGTGCCAGCAGCACGGGACTCCCCAGCACAGATACGCAGTATTTT,CASSTGLPSTDTQYF
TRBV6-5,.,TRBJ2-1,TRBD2,TGTGCCAGTTTGACTAGCTTTTACTACAATGAGCAGTTCTTC,CASLTSFYYNEQFF
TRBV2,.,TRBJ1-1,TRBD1,TGTGCCAGCAGTGAAGCGGACAGGGGGTACACTGAAGCTTTCTTT,CASSEADRGYTEAFF
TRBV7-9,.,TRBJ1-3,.,TGTGCCAGCAGCTTGCCGGGGTTCGGTGGAAACACCATATATTTT,CASSLPGFGGNTIYF
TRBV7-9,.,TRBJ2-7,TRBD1,TGTGCCAGCAGCCCGGGACAGGGTAACGAGCAGTACTTC,CASSPGQGNEQYF
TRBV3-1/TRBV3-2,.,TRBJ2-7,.,TGTGCCAGCAGCCATATACAGGGAGGGACCTACGAGCAGTACTTC,CASSHIQGGTYEQYF
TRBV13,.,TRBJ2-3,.,TGTGCCAGCAGCCGACGACAGGTCACAGATACGCAGTATTTT,CASSRRQVTDTQYF
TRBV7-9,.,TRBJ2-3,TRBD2,TGTGCCAGCAGCTTAAGAATCCTAGCGGGGGGTATAGATACGCAGTATTTT,CASSLRILAGGIDTQYF
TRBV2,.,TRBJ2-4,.,TGTGCCAGCAGTGAGAGTGCCATTCAGTACTTC,CASSESAIQYF
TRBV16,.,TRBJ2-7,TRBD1,TGTGCCAGCAGCCGGCCGGGACAGAGCTCCTACGAGCAGTACTTC,CASSRPGQSSYEQYF
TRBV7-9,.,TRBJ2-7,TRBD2,TGTGCCAGCAGCTTCGGGGGGTCCTCCTACGAGCAGTACTTC,CASSFGGSSYEQYF
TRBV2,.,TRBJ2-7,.,TGTGCCAGCAGTGAACCGACCCTAAGGAGCTCCTACGAGCAGTACTTC,CASSEPTLRSSYEQYF
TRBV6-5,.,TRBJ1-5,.,TGTGCCAGTCGTTCGGGCAATCAGCCCCAGCATTTT,CASRSGNQPQHF
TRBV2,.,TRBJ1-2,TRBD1,TGTGCCAGCAGGGGTGACAGGGATATCAGCTATGGCTACACCTTC,CASRGDRDISYGYTF
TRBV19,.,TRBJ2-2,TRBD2,TGTGCCAGTCGACAGGGTTCAGCGGGGGGGCCACGTGACACCGGGGAGCTGTTTTTT,CASRQGSAGGPRDTGELFF
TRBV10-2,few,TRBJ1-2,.,TGCGCCAGCAGTGAGTCGCGGGGGACTAACTATGGCTACACCTTC,CASSESRGTNYGYTF
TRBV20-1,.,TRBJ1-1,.,TGCAGTGCTAGCTCCGGACAGAAAGCTTTCTTT,CSASSGQKAFF
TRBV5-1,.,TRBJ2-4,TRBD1,TGCGCCAGCAGCACCGGGACAGGGGGCAAAAACATTCAGTACTTC,CASSTGTGGKNIQYF
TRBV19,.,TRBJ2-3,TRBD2,TGTGCCAGTAGCCCAGCCACTAGCGGGGGTCACACAGATACGCAGTATTTT,CASSPATSGGHTDTQYF
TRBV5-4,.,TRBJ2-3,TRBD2,TGTGCCAGCAGCTTTTCCCTAGCGGTTAGCACAGATACGCAGTATTTT,CASSFSLAVSTDTQYF